The clone carrying this T cell receptor (beta chain) was observed at least ten times. The CDR3 is made up of 11 amino acids. V was pared by 2 bases and J by 2 bases, with 2 bases between. Germline-derived CDR1 and CDR2 are GTSNPN and SVGIG (reference sequence). The data were obtained in a study of T cells after yellow fever vaccination. Study information: When fractions had low cell numbers, they were prepared with SMART-Seq v4 Ultra Low Input.

The study made its TCR cDNA through 5'RACE template switching. That step introduced a universal primer site along with UMIs. TCRdb re-called the 5' RACE reads with MiXCR, one entry per CDR3 protein. The sample holds about 150,000 distinct CDR3 sequences, approximately 6.2% seen once. V gene TRBV30 combines with J gene TRBJ2-3; no firm D call. The TCR originated in a man aged 18 to 29 who received the YFV17D yellow fever vaccine. The sequenced sample was CD4+ T cells sorted from PBMCs, obtained on the day of the first yellow fever vaccination. The CDR3 bases are TGTGCCTGGAGTTCCACAGATACGCAGTATTTT. This codes for CAWSSTDTQYF. The whole variable domain, remainder taken from reference TRBV30 and TRBJ2-3, is SQTIHQWPATLVQPVGSPLSLECTVEGTSNPNLYWYRQAAGRGLQLLFYSVGIGQISSEVPQNLSASRPQDRQFILSSKKLLLSDSGFYLCAWSSTDTQYFGPGTRLTVL.